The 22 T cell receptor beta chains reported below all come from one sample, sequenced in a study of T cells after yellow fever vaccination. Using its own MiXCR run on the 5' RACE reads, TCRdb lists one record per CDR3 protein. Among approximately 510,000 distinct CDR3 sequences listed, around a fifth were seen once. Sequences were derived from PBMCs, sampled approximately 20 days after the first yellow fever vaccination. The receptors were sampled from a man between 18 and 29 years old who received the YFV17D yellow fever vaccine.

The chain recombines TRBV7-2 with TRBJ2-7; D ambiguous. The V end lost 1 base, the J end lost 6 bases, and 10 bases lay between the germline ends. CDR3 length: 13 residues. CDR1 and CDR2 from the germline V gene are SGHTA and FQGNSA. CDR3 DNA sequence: TGTGCCAGCAGCTTAGTCTTGCGGTTCGAGCAGTACGTC. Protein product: CASSLVLRFEQYV.

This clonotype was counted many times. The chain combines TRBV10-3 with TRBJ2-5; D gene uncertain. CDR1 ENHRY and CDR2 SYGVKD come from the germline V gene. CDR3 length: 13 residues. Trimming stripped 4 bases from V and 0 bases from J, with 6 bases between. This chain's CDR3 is CAISGEYQETQYF. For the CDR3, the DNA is TGTGCCATCAGTGGCGAGTACCAAGAGACCCAGTACTTC.

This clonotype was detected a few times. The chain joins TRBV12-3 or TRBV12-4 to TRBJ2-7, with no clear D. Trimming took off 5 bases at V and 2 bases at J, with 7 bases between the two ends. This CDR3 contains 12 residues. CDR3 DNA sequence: TGTGCCAGCAGTCTCTCCACCTACGAGCAGTACTTC. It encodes CASSLSTYEQYF.

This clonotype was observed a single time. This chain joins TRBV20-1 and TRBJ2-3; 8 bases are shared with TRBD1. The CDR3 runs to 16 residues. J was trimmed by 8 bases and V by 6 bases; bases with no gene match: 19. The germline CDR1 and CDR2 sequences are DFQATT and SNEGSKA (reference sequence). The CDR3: CSASILGQVRFGTQYF. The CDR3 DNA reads TGCAGTGCCTCAATCTTGGGACAGGTCCGTTTTGGTACGCAGTATTTT.

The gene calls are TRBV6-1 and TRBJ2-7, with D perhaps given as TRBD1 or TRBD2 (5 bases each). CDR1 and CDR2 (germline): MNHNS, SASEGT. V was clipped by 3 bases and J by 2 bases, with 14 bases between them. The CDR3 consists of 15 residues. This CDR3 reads CASSDPRDGTYEQYV. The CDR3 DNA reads TGTGCCAGCAGTGACCCCCGGGACGGCACCTACGAGCAGTACGTC.

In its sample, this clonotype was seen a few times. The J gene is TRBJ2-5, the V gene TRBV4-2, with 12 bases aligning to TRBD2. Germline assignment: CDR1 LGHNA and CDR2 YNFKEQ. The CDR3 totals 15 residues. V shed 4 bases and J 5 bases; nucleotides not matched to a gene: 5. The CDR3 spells CASSPSGGAKETQYF. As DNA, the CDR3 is TGTGCCAGCAGCCCTAGCGGGGGGGCAAAGGAGACCCAGTACTTC.

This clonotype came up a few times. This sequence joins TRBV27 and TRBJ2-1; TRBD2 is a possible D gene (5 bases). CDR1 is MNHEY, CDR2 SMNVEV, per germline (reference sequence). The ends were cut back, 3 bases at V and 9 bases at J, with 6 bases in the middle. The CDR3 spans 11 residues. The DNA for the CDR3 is TGTGCCAGCAGTTTCGGGATTGAGCAGTTCTTC. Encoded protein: CASSFGIEQFF.

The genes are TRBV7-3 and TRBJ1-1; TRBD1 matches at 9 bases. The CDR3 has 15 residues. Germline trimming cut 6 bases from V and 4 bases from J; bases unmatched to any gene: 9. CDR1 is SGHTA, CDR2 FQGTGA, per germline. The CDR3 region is CASSSTGGASTEAFF. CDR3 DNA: TGTGCCAGCAGTTCCACAGGGGGCGCGAGCACTGAAGCTTTCTTT.

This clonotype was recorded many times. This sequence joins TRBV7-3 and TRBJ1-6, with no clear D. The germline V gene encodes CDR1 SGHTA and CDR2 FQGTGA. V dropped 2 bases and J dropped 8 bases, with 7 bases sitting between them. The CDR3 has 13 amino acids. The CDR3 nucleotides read TGTGCCAGCAGCTTATATAAAGATTCACCCCTCCACTTT. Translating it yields CASSLYKDSPLHF.

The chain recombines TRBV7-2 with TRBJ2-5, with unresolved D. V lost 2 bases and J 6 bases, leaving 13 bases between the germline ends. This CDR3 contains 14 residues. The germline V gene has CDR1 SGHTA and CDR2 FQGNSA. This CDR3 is CASSLSVGGQTQYF. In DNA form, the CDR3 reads TGTGCCAGCAGCTTAAGTGTGGGTGGGCAGACCCAGTACTTC.

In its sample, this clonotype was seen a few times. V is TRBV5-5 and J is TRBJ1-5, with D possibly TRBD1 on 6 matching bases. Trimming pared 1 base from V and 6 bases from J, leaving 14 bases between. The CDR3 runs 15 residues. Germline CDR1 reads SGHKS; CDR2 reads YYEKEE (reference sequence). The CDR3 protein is CASSLSGGPGQPQHF. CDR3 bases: TGTGCCAGCAGCTTGTCGGGGGGGCCCGGTCAGCCCCAGCATTTT.

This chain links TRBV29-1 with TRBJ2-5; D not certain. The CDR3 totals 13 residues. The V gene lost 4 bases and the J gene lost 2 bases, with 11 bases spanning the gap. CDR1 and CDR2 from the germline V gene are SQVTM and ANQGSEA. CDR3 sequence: CSVVPDIQETQYF. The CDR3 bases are TGCAGCGTTGTGCCAGATATACAAGAGACCCAGTACTTC.

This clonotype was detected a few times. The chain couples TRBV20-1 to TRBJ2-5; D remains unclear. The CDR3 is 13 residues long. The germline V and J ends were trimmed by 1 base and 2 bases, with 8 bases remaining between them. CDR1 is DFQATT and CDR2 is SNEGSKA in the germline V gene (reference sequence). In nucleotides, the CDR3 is TGCAGTGCTAGAGTAAGGGAACAAGAGACCCAGTACTTC. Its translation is CSARVREQETQYF.

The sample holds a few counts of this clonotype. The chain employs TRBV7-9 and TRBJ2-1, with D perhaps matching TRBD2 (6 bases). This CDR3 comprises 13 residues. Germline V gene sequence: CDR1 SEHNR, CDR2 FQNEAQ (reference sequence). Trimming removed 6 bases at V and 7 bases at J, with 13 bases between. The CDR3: CASSPGLPNEQFF. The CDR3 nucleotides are TGTGCCAGCAGTCCCGGACTACCAAATGAGCAGTTCTTC.

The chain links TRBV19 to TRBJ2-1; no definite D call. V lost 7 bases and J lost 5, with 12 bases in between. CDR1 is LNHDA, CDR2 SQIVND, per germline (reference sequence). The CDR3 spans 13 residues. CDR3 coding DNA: TGTGCCAGTACCGACGTTCCCCACAATGAGCAGTTCTTC. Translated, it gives CASTDVPHNEQFF.

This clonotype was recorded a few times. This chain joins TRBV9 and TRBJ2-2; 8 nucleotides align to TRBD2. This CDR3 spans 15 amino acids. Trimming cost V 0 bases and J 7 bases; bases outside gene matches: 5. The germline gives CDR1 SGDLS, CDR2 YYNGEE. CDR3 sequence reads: CASSVASGGIGELFF. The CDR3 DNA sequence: TGTGCCAGCAGCGTAGCCAGCGGGGGAATCGGGGAGCTGTTTTTT.

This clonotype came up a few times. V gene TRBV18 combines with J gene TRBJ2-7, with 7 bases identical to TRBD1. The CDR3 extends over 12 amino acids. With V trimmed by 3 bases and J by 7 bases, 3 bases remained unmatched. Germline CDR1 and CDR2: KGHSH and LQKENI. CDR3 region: CASSPGQWEQYV. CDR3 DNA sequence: TGTGCCAGCTCACCGGGACAGTGGGAGCAGTACGTC.

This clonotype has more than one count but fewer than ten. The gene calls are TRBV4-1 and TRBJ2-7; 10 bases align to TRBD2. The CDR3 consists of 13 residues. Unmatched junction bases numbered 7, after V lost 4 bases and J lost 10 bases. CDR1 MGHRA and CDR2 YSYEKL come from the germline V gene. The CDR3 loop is CASSLGTSDFQYF. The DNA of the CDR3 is TGCGCCAGCAGCCTGGGGACTAGCGACTTCCAGTACTTC.

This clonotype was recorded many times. The CDR3 spells CAWSVGLANEQFF. As DNA, the CDR3 is TGTGCCTGGAGTGTGGGACTAGCGAATGAGCAGTTCTTC. This chain links TRBV30 with TRBJ2-1; 10 nucleotides line up with TRBD2. CDR3 size: 13 residues. The trim removed 0 bases at V and 7 bases at J, leaving 0 bases unmatched. Germline V gene sequence: CDR1 GTSNPN, CDR2 SVGIG (reference sequence). The entire variable domain, with the rest obtained from reference TRBV30 and TRBJ2-1, is as follows: SQTIHQWPATLVQPVGSPLSLECTVEGTSNPNLYWYRQAAGRGLQLLFYSVGIGQISSEVPQNLSASRPQDRQFILSSKKLLLSDSGFYLCAWSVGLANEQFFGPGTRLTVL.

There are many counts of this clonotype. DNA of the CDR3: TGCGCCAGCAGCCCTAGGGGGGGTAGCACAGATACGCAGTATTTT. As protein: CASSPRGGSTDTQYF. The V and J genes are TRBV4-3 and TRBJ2-3; perhaps TRBD2 as D (7 bases). The CDR3 sequence is 15 residues long. The germline CDR1 and CDR2 sequences are LGHNA and YSLEER. V was clipped by 4 bases and J by 0 bases, with 11 bases between them.

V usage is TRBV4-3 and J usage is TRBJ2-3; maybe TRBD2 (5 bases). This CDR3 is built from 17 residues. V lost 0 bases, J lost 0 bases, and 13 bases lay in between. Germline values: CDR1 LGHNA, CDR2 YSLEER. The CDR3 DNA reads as TGCGCCAGCAGCCAAGAGACGGGGATACCTAGCACAGATACGCAGTATTTT. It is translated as CASSQETGIPSTDTQYF.

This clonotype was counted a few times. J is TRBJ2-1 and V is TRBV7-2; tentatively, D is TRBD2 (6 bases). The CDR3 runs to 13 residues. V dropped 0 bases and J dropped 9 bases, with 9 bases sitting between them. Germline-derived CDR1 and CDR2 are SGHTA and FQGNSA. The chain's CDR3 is CASSLAEGGEQFF. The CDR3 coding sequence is TGTGCCAGCAGCTTAGCGGAGGGAGGTGAGCAGTTCTTC.